A single TCR beta chain is shown here with its context. The antigen remains unidentified. Treatment in this sample: some 20 received Ad26.COV2.S at low or high dose, single or two shots; 5 received placebo; per-sample allocation not given. Day 63 after the first injection of vaccine or placebo was the sampling time. The sample belongs to a study of Ad26.COV2.S vaccination and SARS-CoV-2 variants. General observations from the study: Vaccine recipients surpassed placebo recipients in spike-specific TCR breadth.

The J segment lost 4 bases and the V segment lost 5 bases, leaving 7 bases of the junction unmatched. The germline V gene has CDR1 SGHNT and CDR2 YYREEE (reference sequence). The CDR3 is made up of 15 amino acids. TCRdb's copy holds only in-frame clones and misses some; the assay was immunoSEQ multiplex PCR. The sample lists approximately 500,000 clones; around 90% were seen once. This sequence joins TRBV5-4 and TRBJ2-1; TRBD2 matches at 9 bases. This specimen consisted of peripheral blood, obtained in a trial of Ad26.COV2.S vaccine versus placebo. This receptor was taken from a person aged 18-60 years who received the Ad26.COV2.S COVID-19 vaccine or a placebo. CDR3 nucleotides: TGTGCCAGCAGTCCGGGACTAGCTATGTACAATGAGCAGTTCTTC. Residues: CASSPGLAMYNEQFF.